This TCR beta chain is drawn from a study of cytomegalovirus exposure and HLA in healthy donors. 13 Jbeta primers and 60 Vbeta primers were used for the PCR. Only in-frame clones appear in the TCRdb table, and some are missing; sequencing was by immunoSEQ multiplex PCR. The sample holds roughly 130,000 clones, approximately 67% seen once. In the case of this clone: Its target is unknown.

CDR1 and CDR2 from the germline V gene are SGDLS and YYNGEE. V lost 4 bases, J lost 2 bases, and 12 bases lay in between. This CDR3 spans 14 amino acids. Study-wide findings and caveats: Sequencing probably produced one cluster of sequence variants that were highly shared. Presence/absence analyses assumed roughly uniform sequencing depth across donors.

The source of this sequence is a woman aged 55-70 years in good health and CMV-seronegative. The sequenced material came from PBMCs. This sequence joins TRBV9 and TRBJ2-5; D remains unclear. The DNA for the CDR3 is TGTGCCAGCAGCCGAGCAGGAATTCAAGAGACCCAGTACTTC. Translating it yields CASSRAGIQETQYF.